The 20 T cell receptor beta chains below come from one sample, sequenced in a study of CD8+ T cells in alopecia areata. Stated treatment: oral pan-JAK inhibitor, 5-10 mg twice daily. cDNA serving as the sequencing template came from extracted, reverse transcribed RNA. Using immunoSEQ multiplex PCR, the repertoire was profiled, and TCRdb retains in-frame clones only, with some absent. Among 95,000 to 120,000 clones listed, 56% were seen once. The sample in question was CD4+ T cells sorted from blood, obtained at week 24, from a patient treated with tofacitinib. The source of these receptors is a human donor with alopecia areata.

The rearrangement uses TRBV2 and TRBJ2-2; D call uncertain. Trimming removed 5 bases from V and 1 base from J, with 11 bases in between. Germline values: CDR1 SNHLY, CDR2 FYNNEI. CDR3 length: 15 residues. DNA of the CDR3: TGTGCCAGCAGTCCGTCAGTGAGGAACACCGGGGAGCTGTTTTTT. It yields the protein CASSPSVRNTGELFF.

This clone turned up a few times. V and J are TRBV13 and TRBJ2-7, with 10 bases aligning to TRBD2. The CDR3 loop spans 15 amino acids. CDR1 is PRHDT, CDR2 FYEKMQ, per germline (reference sequence). Trimming cost V 5 bases and J 3 bases; bases outside gene matches: 7. CDR3 protein: CASSRTPSGGYEQYF. DNA of the CDR3: TGTGCCAGCAGCCGGACGCCTAGCGGGGGCTACGAGCAGTACTTC.

This chain links TRBV2 with TRBJ2-5; 12 bases match TRBD2. Losses at the gene ends were 7 bases for V and 4 bases for J; bases not matched to a gene: 4. The CDR3 contains 14 residues. Germline V gene lookup returns CDR1 SNHLY and CDR2 FYNNEI. The CDR3 spells CASKSSGGAETQYF. CDR3 bases: TGTGCCAGCAAATCTAGCGGGGGGGCAGAGACCCAGTACTTC.

The chain employs TRBV29-1 and TRBJ2-5; 7 bases align to TRBD2. The CDR3 runs to 14 residues. Germline-derived CDR1 and CDR2 are SQVTM and ANQGSEA. The V gene end was trimmed by 1 base and the J gene end by 1 base; junction bases not matched to a gene: 3. The CDR3 DNA sequence: TGCAGCGTTGAAGGGGGCGGGGGCCAAGAGACCCAGTACTTC. It encodes CSVEGGGGQETQYF.

This clone came up a few times. The chain has TRBV7-9 and TRBJ2-4, with D possibly being TRBD1 (5 bases). Germline assignment: CDR1 SEHNR and CDR2 FQNEAQ (reference sequence). CDR3 length: 18 residues. V shed 5 bases and J shed 4 bases, with 24 bases lying between them. The chain's CDR3 is CASSPLLGQTAIKNIQYF. CDR3 sequence (DNA): TGTGCCAGCAGCCCCCTGTTAGGACAAACGGCGATTAAAAACATTCAGTACTTC.

Only a few counts were recorded for this clone. The V call is TRBV27, the J call TRBJ2-7, with a tentative D call TRBD1 (5 bases). V lost 6 bases, J lost 2 bases, and 14 bases lay in between. The CDR3 has 14 residues. The V gene's germline CDR1 is MNHEY and CDR2 SMNVEV (reference sequence). CDR3 in amino acids: CASSRVGMAYEQYF. As DNA, the CDR3 is TGTGCCAGCAGCAGGGTAGGGATGGCCTACGAGCAGTACTTC.

The chain carries TRBV2 and TRBJ2-3, with 7 bases lining up with TRBD1. With 4 bases clipped from V and 0 bases from J, the junction kept 4 bases outside the gene matches. This CDR3 is built from 15 residues. CDR1 is SNHLY and CDR2 is FYNNEI in the germline V gene. CDR3 DNA: TGTGCCAGCAGTGTACAGGGGCAAAGCACAGATACGCAGTATTTT. This translates into CASSVQGQSTDTQYF. The variable domain in full, completed from reference TRBV2 and TRBJ2-3, reads EPEVTQTPSHQVTQMGQEVILRCVPISNHLYFYWYRQILGQKVEFLVSFYNNEISEKSEIFDDQFSVERPDGSNFTLKIRSTKLEDSAMYFCASSVQGQSTDTQYFGPGTRLTVL.

The sample holds a few counts of this clone. CDR3 sequence reads: CASSPGGNGNSPLHF. The CDR3 coding sequence is TGTGCCAGCAGTCCCGGGGGGAACGGGAATTCACCCCTCCACTTT. This chain connects TRBV7-2 to TRBJ1-6; a weak D match, TRBD1 (5 bases). The CDR3 covers 15 residues. The V gene lost 6 bases and the J gene lost 7 bases, with 16 bases spanning the gap. Germline lookup yields CDR1 SGHTA and CDR2 FQGNSA.

The table lists this clone with a few counts. The chain employs TRBV6-5 and TRBJ1-2, with 8 bases aligning to TRBD1. Trimming took 3 bases from V and 8 from J; bases not matched to a gene: 5. Germline CDR1 reads MNHEY; CDR2 reads SVGAGI. The CDR3 length is 13 residues. The CDR3 region has the DNA TGTGCCAGCAGTTATCAGGACAGGGAGGGCTACACCTTC. This gives the protein CASSYQDREGYTF.

This clone was detected a few times. This sequence joins TRBV7-9 and TRBJ1-3, with 7 positions matching TRBD1. In germline, CDR1 is SEHNR, CDR2 FQNEAQ (reference sequence). CDR3 length equals 15 residues. The J segment lost 0 bases and the V segment lost 7 bases, leaving 6 bases of the junction unmatched. The CDR3 nucleotides read TGTGCCAGCACGCTTCAGGGGGACTCTGGAAACACCATATATTTT. Translated: CASTLQGDSGNTIYF.

V is TRBV25-1 and J is TRBJ2-1; 7 bases fit TRBD2. Trimming cost V 6 bases and J 4 bases; bases outside gene matches: 3. Germline V gene data show CDR1 as MGHDK and CDR2 as SYGVNS. This CDR3 region has 13 residues. The CDR3 is CASSGGIYNEQFF. For the CDR3, the DNA is TGTGCCAGCAGCGGGGGGATTTACAATGAGCAGTTCTTC.

The chain couples TRBV7-2 to TRBJ2-5; no clear D gene. The CDR3 is 15 residues long. CDR1 is SGHTA and CDR2 is FQGNSA in the germline V gene. Trimming left V 5 bases short and J 5 bases short, with 18 bases between. CDR3 loop: CASSPHGPLGETQYF. Here the CDR3 DNA reads TGTGCCAGCAGCCCCCACGGGCCGCTGGGGGAGACCCAGTACTTC.

This clone has just a few counts. The J gene is TRBJ2-1, the V gene TRBV5-1; the D gene could be TRBD1 or TRBD2 (5 bases each). This CDR3 contains 16 residues. V was trimmed by 1 base and J by 2 bases, leaving 13 bases between them. Germline V gene sequence: CDR1 SGHRS, CDR2 YFSETQ. In nucleotides, the CDR3 is TGCGCCAGCAGCTTGATGGGACGCGGACCCTACAATGAGCAGTTCTTC. It translates to CASSLMGRGPYNEQFF.

The chain combines TRBV5-1 with TRBJ2-3, with 7 bases identical to TRBD2. This CDR3 is 14 amino acids long. With 7 bases clipped from V and 2 bases from J, the junction kept 7 bases outside the gene matches. Germline V gene data show CDR1 as SGHRS and CDR2 as YFSETQ. This chain's CDR3 is CASPRSGATDTQYF. CDR3 DNA sequence: TGCGCCAGCCCCAGGAGCGGGGCCACAGATACGCAGTATTTT.

This chain connects TRBV27 to TRBJ2-1; weak D call: TRBD2 (6 bases). The CDR3 contains 17 residues. V was pared by 6 bases and J by 1 base, with 19 bases between. The germline gives CDR1 MNHEY, CDR2 SMNVEV (reference sequence). CDR3 loop: CASSQVREAGSYNEQFF. As DNA, the CDR3 is TGTGCCAGCAGCCAGGTCAGGGAGGCCGGGTCCTACAATGAGCAGTTCTTC.

This clone was recorded a few times. The chain couples TRBV6-5 to TRBJ1-2, with D unresolved. Trimming shortened V by 2 bases and J by 2 bases, and 6 bases separated the two germline ends. This CDR3 has 13 amino acids. CDR1 is MNHEY and CDR2 is SVGAGI in the germline V gene. In DNA, the CDR3 is TGTGCCAGCAGTTACAGAGCCAACTATGGCTACACCTTC. Translated, it gives CASSYRANYGYTF.

The rearrangement joins TRBV30 to TRBJ2-5; D perhaps matches TRBD1 (5 bases). The CDR3 has 18 amino acids. The germline CDR1 and CDR2 sequences are GTSNPN and SVGIG (reference sequence). Deletions cut 2 bases from V and 0 bases from J, with 22 bases between. CDR3 loop: CAWSRGVLTSWYQETQYF. The CDR3 DNA reads TGTGCCTGGAGTAGGGGTGTATTAACATCTTGGTACCAAGAGACCCAGTACTTC. Together with reference TRBV30 and TRBJ2-5, the CDR3 gives the full variable domain: SQTIHQWPATLVQPVGSPLSLECTVEGTSNPNLYWYRQAAGRGLQLLFYSVGIGQISSEVPQNLSASRPQDRQFILSSKKLLLSDSGFYLCAWSRGVLTSWYQETQYFGPGTRLLVL.

The rearrangement links TRBV2 to TRBJ2-5, with unresolved D. CDR1 and CDR2 from the germline V gene are SNHLY and FYNNEI. The germline V and J ends were trimmed by 7 bases and 4 bases, with 10 bases remaining between them. The CDR3 extends over 12 amino acids. The CDR3 coding sequence is TGTGCCAGCACCGGAAATGCAGAGACCCAGTACTTC. It codes for CASTGNAETQYF.

This sequence joins TRBV25-1 and TRBJ2-1; 7 bases align to TRBD1. Germline CDR1 MGHDK, CDR2 SYGVNS. Unmatched junction bases numbered 3, after V lost 3 bases and J lost 10 bases. CDR3 size: 12 residues. The CDR3 nucleotides are TGTGCCAGCAGTGACGTGGGACAGGAGCAGTTCTTC. It yields the protein CASSDVGQEQFF.

The V gene is TRBV2, the J gene TRBJ1-5, with 9 bases aligning to TRBD1. V lost 5 bases, J lost 2 bases, and 4 bases stayed unmatched. The CDR3 runs 15 residues. Germline V CDR1 and CDR2: SNHLY, FYNNEI. In DNA form, the CDR3 reads TGTGCCAGCAGTAACAGGGGGCGCGGCAATCAGCCCCAGCATTTT. Residues: CASSNRGRGNQPQHF.